This T cell receptor (beta chain) was captured by sequencing in a study of OX40 agonist ivuxolimab in advanced cancers. A note on the overall study: The costimulatory receptor OX40 (CD134) was targeted by ivuxolimab, a fully human IgG2 agonistic monoclonal antibody. Intravenous ivuxolimab was administered to patients every 2 weeks at six dose levels: 0.01, 0.1, 0.3, 1.5, 3 and 10 mg/kg. Among the approximately 50 dose-escalation patients, some 20 had hepatocellular carcinoma, roughly 15 melanoma, 9 renal cell carcinoma and 9 head and neck cancer. The dose-escalation cohort was 82.7% male with a mean age of roughly 60 years, ranging from roughly 20 to 85. Patients were allowed to have had prior anti-PD-1, anti-PD-L1 or anti-CTLA-4 therapy, and 40% of the dose-escalation patients had previously received checkpoint inhibitors. Partial responses were achieved by three dose-escalation patients, of whom one had hepatocellular carcinoma and two had cutaneous melanoma. Peripheral TCRbeta sequencing aimed to test whether ivuxolimab altered TCR sequence diversity and caused clonal T-cell expansion. The paper reports the monotherapy dose-escalation portion (N ≈ 50 patients) of the phase I ivuxolimab trial. What the study reported, not specific to this receptor: After ivuxolimab, CD8+ T cells had more expanded clones than CD4+ T cells on average. Partial responders in the 0.1-3.0 mg/kg groups had among the lowest normalized peripheral clonal expansion, especially among CD8+ T cells. Low levels of normalized T-cell clonal expansion were also seen in some nonresponding patients. At doses from 0.1 to 3.0 mg/kg, clonal expansion was seen in both CD4+ and CD8+ blood T cells between baseline and week 6. The antigen specificity of the clonally expanded peripheral T cells was not determined.

The trial excluded patients who had a history of autoimmune disease or who were on systemic immunosuppression. Peripheral blood for TCR sequencing was collected from all dose cohorts at baseline, on cycle 4 day 1, and on cycle 7 day 1. The samples were drawn from a first-in-human, open-label, multicenter phase I dose-escalation trial of ivuxolimab. Adults with locally advanced or metastatic melanoma, renal cell, hepatocellular, or head and neck squamous cell carcinoma were enrolled in the trial. CD4+ and CD8+ T cells were sorted separately from peripheral blood before TCR sequencing. Inclusive of the bounding cysteine and phenylalanine, the CDR3 is 17 residues long. Here the CDR3 DNA is all that survives: 51 bases in frame from base 1. The germline V gene provides CDR1 KGHSH and CDR2 LQKENI. Trimming at the junction amounts to 1 base on V and 3 bases on J, and the germline ends lie 19 bases apart.

As concerns this clone: Which antigen it targets is not known. Base qualities are missing; no much larger clone stands one base away.

Genomic DNA was extracted from sorted cells for sequencing of the TCRbeta CDR3 region. The immunoSEQ Assay was used for sequencing of TCRbeta CDR3 regions. TCRdb took over this immuneACCESS table, retaining in-frame rearrangements with V and J assigned. Such tables are incomplete; in checked studies, under half of the missing clones stem from an unresolved V gene, and the remainder is unexplained. The table for this sample lists some 82,000 clones; roughly nine tenths of them were counted only once. The ten largest clones add up to about 2.3% of the sample. The chain employs TRBV18 and TRBJ2-7; TRBD1 is possibly the D segment (5 matching bases). This specimen consisted of CD4+ or CD8+ T cells sorted from blood, obtained in a trial of the OX40 agonist ivuxolimab. The receptor was isolated from an adult with an advanced solid tumor such as melanoma, head and neck, liver or kidney cancer. In nucleotide form, the sequence is TGTGCCAGCTCACCACGGAAAGGGGTGTTGGGTTACTACGAGCAGTACTTC. Its protein product is CASSPRKGVLGYYEQYF.